What follows are 15 T cell receptor beta chains derived from one specimen sequenced in a study of Ad26.COV2.S vaccination and SARS-CoV-2 variants. Treatment in this sample: some 20 received Ad26.COV2.S at low or high dose, single or two shots; roughly 5 received placebo; per-sample allocation not given. Vaccine and placebo recipients were sampled on day 63 after the first injection. The repertoire was sequenced with immunoSEQ multiplex PCR; TCRdb's copy has only in-frame clones and lacks some. Of around 500,000 clones in the sample, 70% to 90% are singletons; the top ten hold 1.5% to 2%. Source: peripheral blood, taken in a trial of Ad26.COV2.S vaccine versus placebo. The origin of the receptors is a person between 18 and 65 years old who received the Ad26.COV2.S COVID-19 vaccine or a placebo.

The chain is built from TRBV27 and TRBJ1-2, with D uncertain. From germline, CDR1 is MNHEY and CDR2 SMNVEV (reference sequence). The CDR3 is 14 amino acids. V lost 8 bases and J lost 2, with 15 bases in between. The CDR3 sequence is CASGPWPPNYGYTF. The CDR3 DNA reads TGTGCCAGCGGCCCCTGGCCCCCGAACTATGGCTACACCTTC.

The chain uses TRBV6-5 and TRBJ1-2, with D perhaps matching TRBD1 (5 bases). The germline V gene has CDR1 MNHEY and CDR2 SVGAGI. This CDR3 region has 13 residues. Trimming shortened V by 7 bases and J by 4 bases, and 13 bases separated the two germline ends. The CDR3 sequence is CASKGPGSYGYTF. CDR3 sequence (DNA): TGTGCCAGCAAGGGTCCAGGGTCCTATGGCTACACCTTC.

The chain recombines TRBV7-2 with TRBJ2-7, with D perhaps TRBD1 or TRBD2 (6 bases each). Deletions cut 3 bases from V and 0 bases from J, with 9 bases between. There are 14 residues in the CDR3. CDR1 and CDR2 from the germline V gene are SGHTA and FQGNSA. CDR3 sequence: CASSLSGASYEQYF. In DNA form, the CDR3 reads TGTGCCAGCAGCTTGTCGGGGGCCTCCTACGAGCAGTACTTC.

The chain couples TRBV7-2 to TRBJ2-5; unclear D gene. Trimming shortened V by 4 bases and J by 5 bases, and 5 bases separated the two germline ends. This CDR3 region has 11 residues. Per germline, CDR1 SGHTA and CDR2 FQGNSA. CDR3 protein: CASSSWETQYF. For the CDR3, the DNA is TGTGCCAGCAGCTCGTGGGAGACCCAGTACTTC.

This clone has only one observation. In the same sample, other DNA sequences code for this CDR3. The chain is built from TRBV7-3 and TRBJ2-2; D ambiguous. CDR1 and CDR2 from the germline V gene are SGHTA and FQGTGA. The ends were cut back, 1 base at V and 2 bases at J, with 5 bases in the middle. This CDR3 region has 14 residues. CDR3 sequence (DNA): TGTGCCAGCAGCTTAAGCCCCAACACCGGGGAGCTGTTTTTT. Translation: CASSLSPNTGELFF. The variable domain in full, with the rest retrieved from reference TRBV7-3 and TRBJ2-2, is GAGVSQTPSNKVTEKGKYVELRCDPISGHTALYWYRQSLGQGPEFLIYFQGTGAADDSGLPNDRFFAVRPEGSVSTLKIQRTERGDSAVYLCASSLSPNTGELFFGEGSRLTVL.

The chain has TRBV7-3 and TRBJ2-3, with D unclear. CDR3 length equals 13 residues. Germline assignment: CDR1 SGHTA and CDR2 FQGTGA. The germline V and J ends were trimmed by 0 bases and 7 bases, with 8 bases remaining between them. Here the CDR3 DNA reads TGTGCCAGCAGCTTAACGTACAGCAATACGCAGTATTTT. Translated: CASSLTYSNTQYF. Full variable domain (outside the CDR3, taken from reference TRBV7-3 and TRBJ2-3): GAGVSQTPSNKVTEKGKYVELRCDPISGHTALYWYRQSLGQGPEFLIYFQGTGAADDSGLPNDRFFAVRPEGSVSTLKIQRTERGDSAVYLCASSLTYSNTQYFGPGTRLTVL.

Only one count was recorded for this clone. The V call is TRBV7-9, the J call TRBJ1-1; D call uncertain. The CDR3 contains 14 residues. V lost 5 bases and J 0 bases, leaving 10 bases between the germline ends. CDR1 and CDR2 from the germline V gene are SEHNR and FQNEAQ (reference sequence). CDR3 region: CASSRDNLNTEAFF. CDR3 DNA: TGTGCCAGCAGCCGCGACAACTTGAACACTGAAGCTTTCTTT.

The rearrangement joins TRBV27 to TRBJ2-1; D may be TRBD1 or TRBD2 (5 bases each). Trimming removed 5 bases from V and 0 bases from J, with 14 bases in between. Germline V gives CDR1 MNHEY, CDR2 SMNVEV (reference sequence). The CDR3 contains 16 residues. The CDR3 coding sequence is TGTGCCAGCAGTACCGGGACCATAAGCTCCTACAATGAGCAGTTCTTC. Protein sequence: CASSTGTISSYNEQFF.

This sequence joins TRBV11-2 and TRBJ2-7, with D uncertain. The length of the CDR3 is 12 residues. V shed 0 bases and J shed 9 bases, with 9 bases lying between them. Per the germline V gene, CDR1 is SGHAT and CDR2 is FQNNGV. CDR3 sequence reads: CASSLEQLGQYF. In DNA, the CDR3 is TGTGCCAGCAGCTTAGAGCAACTCGGGCAGTACTTC.

The chain couples TRBV30 to TRBJ2-2; 8 nucleotides line up with TRBD1. With V trimmed by 3 bases and J by 0 bases, 3 bases remained unmatched. This CDR3 contains 15 residues. Germline V gene sequence: CDR1 GTSNPN, CDR2 SVGIG (reference sequence). CDR3 amino acids: CAWSRDRSNTGELFF. The CDR3 DNA follows: TGTGCCTGGAGCCGGGACAGGTCGAACACCGGGGAGCTGTTTTTT.

This rearrangement joins TRBV18 to TRBJ1-4; 8 bases align to TRBD1. J was trimmed by 7 bases and V by 4 bases; bases with no gene match: 8. This CDR3 is 15 amino acids long. The germline V gene has CDR1 KGHSH and CDR2 LQKENI. In DNA, the CDR3 is TGTGCCAGCTCACTTTGGACAGGGTTGGGTGAAAAACTGTTTTTT. Its protein is CASSLWTGLGEKLFF.

The V and J genes are TRBV27 and TRBJ1-2; perhaps TRBD1 as D (6 bases). Trimming removed 1 base from V and 3 bases from J, with 18 bases in between. Germline V gives CDR1 MNHEY, CDR2 SMNVEV (reference sequence). The CDR3 spans 17 residues. CDR3 amino acids: CASSLLKYQGSYYGYTF. The CDR3 nucleotides read TGTGCCAGCAGTTTATTAAAATATCAGGGGAGTTACTATGGCTACACCTTC.

The gene calls are TRBV6-4 and TRBJ1-6; D is perhaps TRBD1 (5 bases). CDR3 length equals 14 residues. Trimming pared 3 bases from V and 8 bases from J, leaving 11 bases between. The germline CDR1 and CDR2 sequences are MRHNA and SNTAGT. CDR3 sequence: CASSETASYSPLHF. CDR3 DNA sequence: TGTGCCAGCAGTGAGACAGCTTCTTATTCACCCCTCCACTTT.

This clone has more than one count but fewer than ten. This chain uses TRBV6-5 with TRBJ1-5; the D gene is possibly TRBD1 (6 bases). This CDR3 has 14 residues. Trimming cost V 6 bases and J 5 bases, with 14 bases left between them. Germline CDR1 is MNHEY and CDR2 is SVGAGI. As DNA, the CDR3 is TGTGCCAGCAGAAGAGACAGGAGGGATCAGCCCCAGCATTTT. Residues: CASRRDRRDQPQHF.

V and J are TRBV18 and TRBJ1-5, with D perhaps TRBD1 (5 bases). CDR3 size: 16 residues. The V end was cut by 1 base, the J end by 0 bases, with 10 bases between. CDR1 is KGHSH and CDR2 is LQKENI in the germline V gene. Here the CDR3 reads CASSPREQDSNQPQHF. The CDR3, as DNA: TGTGCCAGCTCACCACGGGAACAGGATAGCAATCAGCCCCAGCATTTT.